This T cell receptor (beta chain) appears in the sequencing data of a study of T cell repertoires in cytomegalovirus infection. The study's findings and limits: HLA-C-restricted CMV clonotypes gave the most frequent clonotype in two of eight donors. Cumulative frequency (of public TCR beta family members) identified carriers of CMV plus the relevant HLA.

Concerning this clonotype: The antigen remains unidentified.

Germline values: CDR1 SGHTS, CDR2 YDEGEE. Trimming took 3 bases from V and 0 from J, leaving 9 bases between them. This CDR3 is built from 14 residues. TCRdb itself ran the reads through MiXCR, one entry per CDR3 protein. The table shows some 440,000 distinct CDR3 sequences, with approximately 32% occurring only once. Sequencing used PBMCs. This TCR was sampled from a human donor in good health (CMV status not recorded). Some clones in this sample may be carry-over from other donors' samples. The rearrangement uses TRBV5-8 and TRBJ1-2; D is possibly TRBD1 (5 bases). The CDR3 spells CASSWDETNYGYTF. The CDR3 DNA reads as TGTGCCAGCAGCTGGGACGAAACTAACTATGGCTACACCTTC.